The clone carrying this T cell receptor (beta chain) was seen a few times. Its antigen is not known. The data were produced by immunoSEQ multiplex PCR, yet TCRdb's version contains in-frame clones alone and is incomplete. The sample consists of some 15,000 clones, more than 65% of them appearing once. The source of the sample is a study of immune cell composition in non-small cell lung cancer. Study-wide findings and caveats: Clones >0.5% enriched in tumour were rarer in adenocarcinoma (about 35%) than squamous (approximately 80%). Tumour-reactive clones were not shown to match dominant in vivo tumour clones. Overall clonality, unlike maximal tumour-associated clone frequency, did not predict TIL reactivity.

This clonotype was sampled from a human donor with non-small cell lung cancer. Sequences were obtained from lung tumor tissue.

Written as DNA, the CDR3 is TGTGCCAGCAGCCCTGGGCGGGGGGCAGTGACTTTCTTT. It translates to CASSPGRGAVTFF. The rearrangement uses TRBV7-9 and TRBJ1-1, with D possibly TRBD1 on 6 matching bases. V was cut by 5 bases and J by 12 bases, with 19 bases left in between. Germline loops: CDR1 SEHNR, CDR2 FQNEAQ (reference sequence). This CDR3 has 13 residues.